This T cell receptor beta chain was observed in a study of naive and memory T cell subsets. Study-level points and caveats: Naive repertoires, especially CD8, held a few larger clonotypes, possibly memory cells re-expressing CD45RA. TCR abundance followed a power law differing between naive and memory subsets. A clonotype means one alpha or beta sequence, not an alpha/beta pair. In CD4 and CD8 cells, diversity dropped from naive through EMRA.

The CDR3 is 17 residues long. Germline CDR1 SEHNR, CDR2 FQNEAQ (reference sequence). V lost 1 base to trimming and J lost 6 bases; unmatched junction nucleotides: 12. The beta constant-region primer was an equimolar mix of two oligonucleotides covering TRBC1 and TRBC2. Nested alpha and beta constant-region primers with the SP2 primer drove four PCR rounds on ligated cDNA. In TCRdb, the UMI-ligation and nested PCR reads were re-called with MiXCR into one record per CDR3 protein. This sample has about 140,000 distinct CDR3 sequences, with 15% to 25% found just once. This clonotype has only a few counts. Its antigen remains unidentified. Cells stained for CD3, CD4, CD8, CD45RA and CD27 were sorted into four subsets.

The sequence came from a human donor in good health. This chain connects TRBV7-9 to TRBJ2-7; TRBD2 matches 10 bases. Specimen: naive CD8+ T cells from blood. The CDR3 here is CASSLVVGGLAPREQYF. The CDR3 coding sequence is TGTGCCAGCAGCTTAGTTGTCGGGGGACTAGCGCCCCGCGAGCAGTACTTC.